A single sample gave rise to the 5 T cell receptor beta chains below, sequenced in a study of T-cell reconstitution after alpha-beta-depleted transplantation in children. TCRbeta library preparation incorporated unique molecular identifiers. Via MiXCR, TCRdb re-called the PCR reads, giving one row per CDR3 protein. The sample has 350,000 to 500,000 distinct CDR3 sequences, roughly two fifths seen once. This specimen was PBMCs, taken before TCRalphabeta/CD19-depleted stem cell transplant. Receptors were obtained from a girl aged 2 to 9 with aplastic anemia, due to receive a stem cell transplant.

This clonotype was seen only a few times. The chain carries TRBV29-1 and TRBJ2-5; the D gene is possibly TRBD1 (5 bases). Germline-derived CDR1 and CDR2 are SQVTM and ANQGSEA. The ends were cut back, 6 bases at V and 4 bases at J, with 12 bases in the middle. The CDR3 has 12 amino acids. The CDR3 bases are TGCAGCGTGGGTCAGGGTGCAGAGACCCAGTACTTC. This codes for CSVGQGAETQYF.

V is TRBV5-1 and J is TRBJ2-3; TRBD2 matches at 11 bases. There are 17 residues in the CDR3. Germline assignment: CDR1 SGHRS and CDR2 YFSETQ. Trimming cost V 3 bases and J 2 bases; bases outside gene matches: 8. The chain's CDR3 is CASSSGLAGPPTDTQYF. The CDR3 nucleotides read TGCGCCAGCAGCTCCGGACTAGCGGGTCCCCCCACAGATACGCAGTATTTT.

This chain connects TRBV20-1 to TRBJ1-5; weak D call: TRBD1 (5 bases). Per germline, CDR1 DFQATT and CDR2 SNEGSKA (reference sequence). The CDR3 is made up of 13 amino acids. The V end was cut by 1 base, the J end by 9 bases, with 13 bases between. The CDR3 sequence is CSARGGKTRPQHF. In DNA, the CDR3 is TGCAGTGCTAGAGGGGGGAAGACGCGGCCCCAGCATTTT.

The chain links TRBV18 to TRBJ1-2; no firm D call. The V end was cut by 2 bases, the J end by 4 bases, with 8 bases between. Germline V gene lookup returns CDR1 KGHSH and CDR2 LQKENI. This CDR3 is 13 amino acids long. In DNA form, the CDR3 reads TGTGCCAGCTCACCAAAGGCAGCCTATGGCTACACCTTC. As protein: CASSPKAAYGYTF.

This clonotype was detected many times. The rearrangement joins TRBV27 to TRBJ1-1; 7 bases are a match to TRBD1. The CDR3 extends over 13 amino acids. The germline gives CDR1 MNHEY, CDR2 SMNVEV (reference sequence). With V trimmed by 7 bases and J by 11 bases, 13 bases remained unmatched. Written as DNA, the CDR3 is TGTGCCAGCATCAGTAAGGGGGCGCGGGGTGCTTTCTTT. This gives the protein CASISKGARGAFF.